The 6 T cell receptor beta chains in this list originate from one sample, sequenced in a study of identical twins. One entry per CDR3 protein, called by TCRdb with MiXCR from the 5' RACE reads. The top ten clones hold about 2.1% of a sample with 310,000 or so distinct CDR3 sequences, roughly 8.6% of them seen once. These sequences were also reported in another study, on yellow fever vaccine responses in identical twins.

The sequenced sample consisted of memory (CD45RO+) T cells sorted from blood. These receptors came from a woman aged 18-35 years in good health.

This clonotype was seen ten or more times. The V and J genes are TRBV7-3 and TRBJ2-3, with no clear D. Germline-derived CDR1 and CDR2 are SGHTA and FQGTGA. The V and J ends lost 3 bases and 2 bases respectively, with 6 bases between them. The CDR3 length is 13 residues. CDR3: CASSFGVTDTQYF. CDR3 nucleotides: TGTGCCAGCAGCTTCGGCGTCACAGATACGCAGTATTTT.

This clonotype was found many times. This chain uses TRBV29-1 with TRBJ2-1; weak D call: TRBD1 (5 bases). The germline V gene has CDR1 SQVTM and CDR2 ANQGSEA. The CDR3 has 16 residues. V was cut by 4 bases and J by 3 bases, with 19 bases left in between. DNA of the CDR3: TGCAGCGTTGTCCCAGGGATAGGGCCGAACTACAATGAGCAGTTCTTC. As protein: CSVVPGIGPNYNEQFF.

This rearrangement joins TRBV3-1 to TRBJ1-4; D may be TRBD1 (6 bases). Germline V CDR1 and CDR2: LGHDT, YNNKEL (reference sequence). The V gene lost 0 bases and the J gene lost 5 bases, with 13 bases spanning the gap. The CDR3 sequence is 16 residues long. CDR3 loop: CASSQDLRGGNEKLFF. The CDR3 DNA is TGTGCCAGCAGCCAAGATCTCAGGGGAGGGAATGAAAAACTGTTTTTT.

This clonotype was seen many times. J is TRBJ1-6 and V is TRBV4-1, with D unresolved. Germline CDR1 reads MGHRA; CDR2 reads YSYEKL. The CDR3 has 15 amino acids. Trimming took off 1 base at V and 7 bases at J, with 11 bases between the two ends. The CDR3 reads CASSQVSRPNSPLHF. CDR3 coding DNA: TGCGCCAGCAGCCAAGTATCACGACCGAATTCACCCCTCCACTTT.

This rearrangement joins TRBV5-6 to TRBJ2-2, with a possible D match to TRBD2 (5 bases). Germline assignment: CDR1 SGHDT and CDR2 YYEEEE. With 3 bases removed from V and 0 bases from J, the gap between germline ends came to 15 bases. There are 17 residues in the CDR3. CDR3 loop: CASSSMRGLANTGELFF. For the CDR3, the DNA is TGTGCCAGCAGCTCAATGAGAGGACTGGCGAACACCGGGGAGCTGTTTTTT. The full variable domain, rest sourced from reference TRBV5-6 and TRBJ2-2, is DAGVTQSPTHLIKTRGQQVTLRCSPKSGHDTVSWYQQALGQGPQFIFQYYEEEERQRGNFPDRFSGHQFPNYSSELNVNALLLGDSALYLCASSSMRGLANTGELFFGEGSRLTVL.

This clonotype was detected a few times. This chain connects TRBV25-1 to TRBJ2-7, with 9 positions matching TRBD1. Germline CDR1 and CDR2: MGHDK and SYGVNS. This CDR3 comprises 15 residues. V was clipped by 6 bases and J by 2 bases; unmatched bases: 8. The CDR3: CASSSPGQGTYEQYF. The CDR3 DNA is TGTGCCAGCAGCTCACCGGGACAGGGTACCTACGAGCAGTACTTC.